Reported below is one TCR beta chain. The antigen is undetermined. CDR1 LNHDA and CDR2 SQIVND come from the germline V gene (reference sequence). The V gene end was trimmed by 5 bases and the J gene end by 7 bases; junction bases not matched to a gene: 17. The CDR3 spans 17 residues. This specimen belongs to a study of tumor-infiltrating lymphocytes in localized non-small cell lung cancer. Findings and limits, study-wide: Different pieces of the same tissue were used for each assay.

Assay: immunoSEQ multiplex PCR; the TCRdb copy retains only in-frame clones and omits some. The sample has roughly 12,000 clones; 70% to 90% are singletons. The receptor comes from a human donor with non-small cell lung cancer. The sample consisted of uninvolved lung tissue not adjacent to the tumor. The chain carries TRBV19 and TRBJ2-1; TRBD2 agrees at 7 bases. The CDR3 loop is CASSSGGGASQRNEQFF. For the CDR3, the DNA is TGTGCCAGTAGTTCCGGGGGAGGGGCTTCGCAAAGGAATGAGCAGTTCTTC. The variable domain in full, completed from reference TRBV19 and TRBJ2-1, reads DGGITQSPKYLFRKEGQNVTLSCEQNLNHDAMYWYRQDPGQGLRLIYYSQIVNDFQKGDIAEGYSVSREKKESFPLTVTSAQKNPTAFYLCASSSGGGASQRNEQFFGPGTRLTVL.